Presented here are 2 T cell receptor beta chains from one specimen sequenced in a study of naive and memory T cell subsets. Study conclusions and caveats: Possibly reflecting memory cells re-expressing CD45RA, a few larger clonotypes occurred in naive repertoires, especially CD8.

The beta constant-region primer was an equimolar mix of two oligonucleotides covering TRBC1 and TRBC2. Nested alpha and beta constant-region primers with the SP2 primer drove four PCR rounds on ligated cDNA. TCRdb recomputed calls from the UMI-ligation and nested PCR reads with MiXCR, one row per CDR3 protein. The sample contains roughly 150,000 distinct CDR3 sequences, about 20% of which appear only once. Antigens for these TCRs are unknown. Sequenced input: naive CD8+ T cells from blood. The receptor set was obtained from a human donor in good health.

In its sample, this clonotype was seen a few times. This chain links TRBV27 with TRBJ1-2; weak D call: TRBD1 (5 bases). Germline V gives CDR1 MNHEY, CDR2 SMNVEV (reference sequence). Deletions cut 0 bases from V and 0 bases from J, with 11 bases between. CDR3 length: 16 amino acids. The CDR3 DNA follows: TGTGCCAGCAGTTTATCGAGGGCAGGGCCTAACTATGGCTACACCTTC. Its protein product is CASSLSRAGPNYGYTF.

This clonotype has a count of ten or more. The chain couples TRBV3-1 to TRBJ1-4; 10 positions match TRBD1. The CDR3 consists of 14 residues. Germline CDR1 and CDR2: LGHDT and YNNKEL (reference sequence). After removal of 7 bases from V and 7 bases from J, the junction contained 6 bases not matched to a gene. CDR3: CASNRGQGGEKLFF. The CDR3 DNA follows: TGTGCCAGCAACCGAGGACAGGGGGGTGAAAAACTGTTTTTT. The whole variable domain, remainder taken from reference TRBV3-1 and TRBJ1-4, is DTAVSQTPKYLVTQMGNDKSIKCEQNLGHDTMYWYKQDSKKFLKIMFSYNNKELIINETVPNRFSPKSPDKAHLNLHINSLELGDSAVYFCASNRGQGGEKLFFGSGTQLSVL.